The entry below gives a single T cell receptor beta chain sequence along with its context. What it recognizes is unknown. The time point denotes: new active TB diagnosis, blood taken before or within 7 days of starting treatment. Confirmation came from sputum smear and/or culture positivity for M. tuberculosis. The data are from a study of T cells in tuberculosis. At the level of the study: Samples predate treatment or fall within its first 7 days.

Per the germline V gene, CDR1 is SGHRS and CDR2 is YFSETQ. CDR3 length: 14 residues. Trimming pared 6 bases from V and 5 bases from J, leaving 17 bases between. The study, taken as a whole, reports: Smaller distances to GMM-specific TCRs suggested their expansion in active tuberculosis. The TCR-beta difference was not significant; alpha differences partly reflected length.

Produced via immunoSEQ multiplex PCR; TCRdb's table is partial and in-frame only. Of tens of thousands of clones detected, about 91% appear once; the ten largest clones hold around 7%. The sample was PBMCs, taken at tuberculosis diagnosis. The genes are TRBV5-1 and TRBJ2-5, with D perhaps TRBD1 (6 bases). The sequence derives from an adult with tuberculosis. Some clones in this sample may be carry-over from other donors' samples. The CDR3 coding sequence is TGCGCCAGCAAGTTTCAGGGGATGGGGGAGACCCAGTACTTC. This codes for CASKFQGMGETQYF.